The source of this TCR beta chain is a study of regulatory T cells in long-lasting Graves disease. Time point given: newly diagnosed GD, antithyroid drugs for less than 3 months. The TCR library was made from RNA extracted from PBMCs. This CDR3 comprises 13 residues. CDR1 MNHEY and CDR2 SVGEGT come from the germline V gene. The V and J ends lost 2 bases and 6 bases respectively, with 10 bases between them. The authors built TCR beta libraries using iRepertoire HTBI primers and Arm-PCR of CDR3 regions. TCRdb itself ran the multiplex PCR reads through MiXCR, one entry per CDR3 protein. The sample includes around 250,000 distinct CDR3 sequences, about 17% of them seen just once. This sample also appeared in a second study, on T cells in Graves' hyperthyroidism and ophthalmopathy.

The chain recombines TRBV6-2 or TRBV6-3 with TRBJ1-2; D perhaps matches TRBD1 (5 bases). The TCR originated in a woman aged 25 to 39 with Graves disease. The specimen was peripheral blood mononuclear cells (PBMCs), collected at new diagnosis, from a patient treated with antithyroid drugs. DNA for the CDR3: TGTGCCAGCAGTTACGGCAGGGCAGATGGCTACACCTTC. Its protein product is CASSYGRADGYTF.